This T cell receptor beta chain derives from a study of tumour-infiltrating T cells in Burkitt lymphoma. Study details: Overall and progression-free survival were predicted by productive clonality.

The CDR3 runs to 13 residues. Germline V gene lookup returns CDR1 SGHRS and CDR2 YFSETQ. The germline V and J ends were trimmed by 0 bases and 2 bases, with 5 bases remaining between them. TCRdb's copy holds only in-frame clones and misses some; the assay was immunoSEQ multiplex PCR. Among about 7,000 clones listed, roughly 17% were seen once. The rearrangement uses TRBV5-1 and TRBJ1-1; D is unresolved. The clonotype comes from a human donor with diffuse large B-cell lymphoma. The source material was tumor tissue. The chain's CDR3 is CASSLEGNTEAFF. The CDR3 DNA is TGCGCCAGCAGCTTGGAGGGAAACACTGAAGCTTTCTTT.